These 21 T cell receptor beta chains were sequenced from one sample in a study of metastatic and nonmetastatic thyroid tumors (TCRdb year 2020). None of the patients had been given any treatment before thyroid surgery. The library came from PCR. Sequencing relied on an Illumina HiSeq 4000. The public reads were quality trimmed at Q25 with fastp and then assembled into clones with MiXCR by TCRdb, keeping productive beta chains. Here the sample has 20,000 to 25,000 clones; roughly 21% occur a single time. The ten largest clonotypes hold under 30% of the sample. Sequencing was carried out using blood. Every receptor here comes from a female donor with papillary thyroid cancer or a benign thyroid nodule (not recorded which). Some clones in this sample may be carry-over from other donors' samples.

This clone was observed at least ten times. The same CDR3 also results from other DNA sequences found in this sample. This chain connects TRBV10-3 to TRBJ1-1; weak D call: TRBD1 (5 bases). Germline V gene lookup returns CDR1 ENHRY and CDR2 SYGVKD. With 5 bases removed from V and 8 bases from J, the gap between germline ends came to 21 bases. The CDR3 spans 15 residues. The CDR3 region is CAISSVTVQSGEAFF. Here the CDR3 DNA reads TGTGCCATCAGTTCTGTGACAGTCCAATCGGGCGAAGCTTTCTTT.

This clone turned up a few times. One end of the junction varies from germline; a read error may be responsible. V usage is TRBV28 and J usage is TRBJ2-7; possible D gene TRBD1, 5 bases. CDR1 MDHEN and CDR2 SYDVKM come from the germline V gene. The CDR3 has 13 amino acids. CDR3 protein: CAISPTGTYDQYF. Written as DNA, the CDR3 is TGTGCCATCAGTCCTACAGGTACCTACGATCAGTACTTC.

Written as DNA, the CDR3 is TGCGCCAGCAGCCCGTACAGCTCCTACAATGAGCAGTTCTTC. Protein: CASSPYSSYNEQFF. The V gene is TRBV5-1, the J gene TRBJ2-1; no clear D. In germline, CDR1 is SGHRS, CDR2 YFSETQ. The germline V and J ends were trimmed by 4 bases and 0 bases, with 8 bases remaining between them. This CDR3 is built from 14 residues.

This clone was seen many times. This chain joins TRBV9 and TRBJ1-1; possibly TRBD1 for D (5 bases). The germline V and J ends were trimmed by 0 bases and 4 bases, with 13 bases remaining between them. Germline V gene sequence: CDR1 SGDLS, CDR2 YYNGEE. The CDR3 is 15 residues long. The CDR3 region is CASSVVGGVGTEAFF. CDR3 DNA sequence: TGTGCCAGCAGCGTAGTCGGAGGGGTAGGCACTGAAGCTTTCTTT.

This clone was seen repeatedly, ten times or more. J is TRBJ1-1 and V is TRBV2; no firm D call. V lost 0 bases and J 6 bases, leaving 11 bases between the germline ends. This CDR3 contains 14 residues. Germline loops: CDR1 SNHLY, CDR2 FYNNEI. The CDR3 nucleotides read TGTGCCAGCAGTGAAGCGTTGGGATTTCCTGAAGCTTTCTTT. The encoded protein is CASSEALGFPEAFF.

To note about this clone: The same CDR3 arises from other DNA sequences in this sample as well. The V call is TRBV30, the J call TRBJ2-1; D perhaps matches TRBD2 (7 bases). Per germline, CDR1 GTSNPN and CDR2 SVGIG (reference sequence). The V and J ends lost 2 bases and 8 bases respectively, with 25 bases between them. The CDR3 extends over 17 amino acids. The CDR3 nucleotides read TGTGCCTGGAGTAAGGGTGGGGGGGGCCTTGGCGGTGATGAGCAGTTCTTC. It specifies CAWSKGGGGLGGDEQFF.

The table lists this clone with a few counts. The genes are TRBV28 and TRBJ2-7, with TRBD1 matching over 7 bases. V lost 8 bases and J lost 0; bases outside the gene matches: 16. The CDR3 has 17 amino acids. Germline CDR1 and CDR2: MDHEN and SYDVKM. CDR3 in amino acids: CASCNLRTGQSSYEQYF. The CDR3 DNA sequence: TGTGCCAGCTGTAACCTAAGGACAGGCCAGAGCTCCTACGAGCAGTACTTC.

Points on this clone: The junction shows a germline mismatch at one end, possibly a read error. The rearrangement links TRBV25-1 to TRBJ2-3; tentative D call: TRBD2 (7 bases). Germline assignment: CDR1 MGHDK and CDR2 SYGVNS. The CDR3 is 15 residues long. The DNA for the CDR3 is TGTTCCAGCAGTGAAAGGGGGGGGGCAGGGGATACGCAGTATTTT. Protein product: CSSSERGGAGDTQYF.

Many counts were recorded for this clone. The chain carries TRBV28 and TRBJ1-5; D is ambiguous. V lost 10 bases and J 5 bases, leaving 21 bases between the germline ends. Per germline, CDR1 MDHEN and CDR2 SYDVKM. This CDR3 contains 15 residues. This chain's CDR3 is CATTSPGGRYQPQHF. Written as DNA, the CDR3 is TGTGCCACCACTTCTCCCGGAGGGCGTTATCAGCCCCAGCATTTT. Full variable domain (rest looked up from reference TRBV28 and TRBJ1-5): DVKVTQSSRYLVKRTGEKVFLECVQDMDHENMFWYRQDPGLGLRLIYFSYDVKMKEKGDIPEGYSVSREKKERFSLILESASTNQTSMYLCATTSPGGRYQPQHFGDGTRLSIL.

This clone has just a few counts. The rearrangement joins TRBV12-3 or TRBV12-4 to TRBJ1-2; D remains unclear. The V gene lost 8 bases and the J gene lost 7 bases, with 14 bases spanning the gap. The CDR3 is made up of 12 amino acids. The chain's CDR3 is CASHGEGSGYTF. CDR3 DNA: TGTGCCAGCCACGGTGAGGGAAGTGGCTACACCTTC.

The table lists this clone with many counts. This chain joins TRBV2 and TRBJ2-7, with D possibly matching TRBD2 (7 bases). Germline CDR1 SNHLY, CDR2 FYNNEI. V shed 6 bases and J shed 7 bases, with 13 bases lying between them. The CDR3 runs to 12 residues. In nucleotides, the CDR3 is TGTGCCAGCAGAGGGGGGGGGGTGGAGCAGTACTTC. Amino acid sequence: CASRGGGVEQYF.

This clone occurred many times. The chain uses TRBV25-1 and TRBJ2-3; weak D call: TRBD1 (5 bases). V dropped 2 bases and J dropped 2 bases, with 8 bases sitting between them. CDR1 is MGHDK, CDR2 SYGVNS, per germline. The CDR3 length is 14 residues. The CDR3 loop reads CASSERQNTDTQYF. The CDR3 DNA reads as TGTGCCAGCAGTGAAAGACAGAACACAGATACGCAGTATTTT.

This clone was seen ten or more times. The CDR3 here is CSSGWVPGETQYF. As DNA, the CDR3 is TGCAGTTCGGGCTGGGTTCCCGGGGAGACCCAGTACTTC. The chain uses TRBV20-1 and TRBJ2-5; D is undetermined. The germline V gene has CDR1 DFQATT and CDR2 SNEGSKA (reference sequence). V lost 8 bases, J lost 5 bases, and 18 bases lay in between. The CDR3 totals 13 residues.

The sample holds many counts of this clone. This chain joins TRBV4-1 and TRBJ1-2; D might be TRBD1 (5 bases). The CDR3 runs to 15 residues. V lost 0 bases, J lost 8 bases, and 16 bases lay in between. CDR1 MGHRA and CDR2 YSYEKL come from the germline V gene. The CDR3 nucleotides read TGCGCCAGCAGCCAAGAACGGAGGGACCTAAGGGGCTACACCTTC. Translating gives CASSQERRDLRGYTF.

This clone was detected many times. CDR3 protein: CASRGGTGDGYTF. The CDR3 bases are TGTGCCAGCAGGGGGGGGACAGGGGATGGCTACACCTTC. This chain uses TRBV28 with TRBJ1-2, with 10 positions matching TRBD1. The CDR3 runs 13 residues. The germline V gene has CDR1 MDHEN and CDR2 SYDVKM. V lost 6 bases and J lost 6; bases outside the gene matches: 4.

There are many counts of this clone. The gene calls are TRBV7-2 and TRBJ2-7, with TRBD2 matching over 15 bases. The CDR3 is 14 amino acids. Looked up from germline, CDR1 is SGHTA and CDR2 is FQGNSA. The V segment lost 5 bases and the J segment 11 bases; nucleotides outside the gene matches: 7. CDR3 coding DNA: TGTGCCAGCAGCCCCTGGACTAGCGGGAGGGGCGAGTACTTC. Translation gives CASSPWTSGRGEYF. Drawing the rest from reference TRBV7-2 and TRBJ2-7, the complete variable domain is GAGVSQSPSNKVTEKGKDVELRCDPISGHTALYWYRQSLGQGLEFLIYFQGNSAPDKSGLPSDRFSAERTGGSVSTLTIQRTQQEDSAVYLCASSPWTSGRGEYFGPGTRLTVT.

This clone is medium-sized within its sample. The chain uses TRBV6-4 and TRBJ2-1; TRBD2 matches at 10 bases. CDR3 size: 15 residues. The germline gives CDR1 MRHNA, CDR2 SNTAGT. J lost 4 bases, V lost 4 bases, and 4 bases had no gene match. The CDR3 DNA reads TGTGCCAGCAGTGCCACTAGCGGGGAGTACAATGAGCAGTTCTTC. Protein product: CASSATSGEYNEQFF.

This clone was observed a few times. The chain couples TRBV10-3 to TRBJ2-1; D is ambiguous. Germline-derived CDR1 and CDR2 are ENHRY and SYGVKD. CDR3 size: 14 residues. Trimming took 3 bases from V and 3 from J, leaving 9 bases between them. The CDR3 sequence is CAISDGTDYNEQFF. The CDR3 nucleotides read TGTGCCATCAGTGACGGTACAGACTACAATGAGCAGTTCTTC.

This clone has ten or more counts. This chain connects TRBV2 to TRBJ2-1; D unresolved. Trimming left V 8 bases short and J 4 bases short, with 6 bases between. The germline gives CDR1 SNHLY, CDR2 FYNNEI. The CDR3 loop spans 11 amino acids. This CDR3 is CASDIYNEQFF. CDR3 DNA: TGTGCCAGCGATATTTACAATGAGCAGTTCTTC. The full variable domain, rest sourced from reference TRBV2 and TRBJ2-1, is EPEVTQTPSHQVTQMGQEVILRCVPISNHLYFYWYRQILGQKVEFLVSFYNNEISEKSEIFDDQFSVERPDGSNFTLKIRSTKLEDSAMYFCASDIYNEQFFGPGTRLTVL.

This clone was seen ten or more times. The V and J genes are TRBV13 and TRBJ2-2, with 8 bases identical to TRBD2. CDR3 length: 16 amino acids. V shed 5 bases and J 3 bases; nucleotides not matched to a gene: 8. Germline assignment: CDR1 PRHDT and CDR2 FYEKMQ (reference sequence). In nucleotides, the CDR3 is TGTGCCAGCAGCACGCCGGGGGGGTCGGACACCGGGGAGCTGTTTTTT. Translation gives CASSTPGGSDTGELFF.

This chain uses TRBV6-1 with TRBJ2-7, with D possibly TRBD1 on 7 matching bases. Germline CDR1 is MNHNS and CDR2 is SASEGT. Trimming pared 8 bases from V and 5 bases from J, leaving 10 bases between. This CDR3 has 11 amino acids. The CDR3 region has the DNA TGTGCCAGCGGCAGGGGGGACGAGCAGTACTTC. This gives the protein CASGRGDEQYF.